This TCR beta chain emerged from a study of blood T cell repertoires in COVID-19. Donors in Cohort 3 who had recovered were those with two negative PCRs, healthcare professional clearance, or resolution of their symptoms. This CDR3 comprises 14 residues. Losses at the gene ends were 5 bases for V and 4 bases for J; bases not matched to a gene: 3. Germline V gene lookup returns CDR1 MNHEY and CDR2 SVGAGI. Clones were sequenced by immunoSEQ multiplex PCR, and TCRdb holds only the in-frame ones, with some missing. The table records around 190,000 clones, approximately 84% of them present only once. There are a few counts of this clone.

The genes are TRBV6-5 and TRBJ1-3; 9 positions agree with TRBD1. This clonotype was sampled from a woman in her 30s who had recovered from COVID-19. The sequencing input was PBMCs or T cells enriched from blood (not recorded which). In nucleotides, the CDR3 is TGTGCCAGCAGTACAGGGGGCTTAGGAAACACCATATATTTT. Translated, it gives CASSTGGLGNTIYF.